One and the same sample provided the 11 T cell receptor beta chains below, sequenced in a study of regulatory T cells in long-lasting Graves disease. In building TCR beta libraries, iRepertoire HTBI primers were used together with Arm-PCR of CDR3 regions. TCRdb itself ran the multiplex PCR reads through MiXCR, one entry per CDR3 protein. The table has hundreds of thousands of distinct CDR3 sequences, around 15% seen once. Time point noted: newly diagnosed GD, antithyroid drugs for less than 3 months. PBMC-extracted RNA yielded the TCR library. This sample was shared with a second study, whose subject was T cells in Graves' hyperthyroidism and ophthalmopathy.

The material was peripheral blood mononuclear cells (PBMCs), obtained at new diagnosis, from a patient treated with antithyroid drugs. These receptors came from a man aged 35 to 55 with Graves disease.

This clonotype was detected ten times or more. The chain combines TRBV7-9 with TRBJ2-7, with D unclear. The germline V gene encodes CDR1 SEHNR and CDR2 FQNEAQ (reference sequence). This CDR3 is 14 amino acids long. V lost 1 base and J lost 4, with 11 bases in between. CDR3 nucleotides: TGTGCCAGCAGCTTAGGATCAGGTTCATACGAGCAGTACTTC. Protein sequence: CASSLGSGSYEQYF.

This clonotype came up many times. This chain links TRBV6-5 with TRBJ1-1, with no clear D. V was cut by 0 bases and J by 6 bases, with 8 bases left in between. This CDR3 region has 13 residues. Germline CDR1 reads MNHEY; CDR2 reads SVGAGI. CDR3 coding DNA: TGTGCCAGCAGTTACTCGGAGTTAGCTGAAGCTTTCTTT. Protein: CASSYSELAEAFF.

The chain has TRBV7-9 and TRBJ2-7, with 8 bases identical to TRBD2. The V gene's germline CDR1 is SEHNR and CDR2 FQNEAQ (reference sequence). V lost 6 bases, J lost 0 bases, and 10 bases stayed unmatched. The CDR3 runs 16 residues. CDR3 sequence: CASSPPGGASSYEQYF. The CDR3 DNA reads as TGTGCCAGCAGTCCACCGGGGGGGGCCAGCTCCTACGAGCAGTACTTC.

The V and J genes are TRBV18 and TRBJ1-4, with D tentatively TRBD1 (5 bases). Trimming removed 5 bases from V and 7 bases from J, with 14 bases in between. Germline CDR1 reads KGHSH; CDR2 reads LQKENI. This CDR3 comprises 14 residues. For the CDR3, the DNA is TGTGCCAGCTCAGTACCGGGACGAACTGAAAAACTGTTTTTT. Translation gives CASSVPGRTEKLFF.

This clonotype has ten or more counts. The chain links TRBV10-3 to TRBJ2-3; no clear D. V lost 0 bases to trimming and J lost 0 bases, with 16 bases between them. Germline V gene sequence: CDR1 ENHRY, CDR2 SYGVKD. This CDR3 has 18 residues. Here the CDR3 DNA reads TGTGCCATCAGTGAGTCGGTAAAACAGATCTCTAGCACAGATACGCAGTATTTT. Translating it yields CAISESVKQISSTDTQYF.

This clonotype showed up just a few times. V is TRBV2 and J is TRBJ1-3; D remains unclear. Per the germline V gene, CDR1 is SNHLY and CDR2 is FYNNEI. V lost 7 bases and J 0 bases, leaving 7 bases between the germline ends. The CDR3 sequence is 13 residues long. Here the CDR3 DNA reads TGTGCCAGCACTGCAGCCTCTGGAAACACCATATATTTT. It translates to CASTAASGNTIYF.

At least ten counts were recorded for this clonotype. The chain is built from TRBV11-2 and TRBJ1-1; 8 nucleotides agree with TRBD1. From germline, CDR1 is SGHAT and CDR2 FQNNGV. There are 14 residues in the CDR3. Trimming cost V 5 bases and J 5 bases; bases outside gene matches: 7. This CDR3 is CASSRTGRETEAFF. As DNA, the CDR3 is TGTGCCAGCAGCCGGACAGGGCGGGAGACTGAAGCTTTCTTT.

This clonotype was counted at least ten times. The V call is TRBV2, the J call TRBJ2-7; 7 nucleotides agree with TRBD1. Germline assignment: CDR1 SNHLY and CDR2 FYNNEI. The CDR3 is 18 amino acids. V lost 1 base to trimming and J lost 4 bases; unmatched junction nucleotides: 16. CDR3 in amino acids: CASSEVYLGTAAGYEQYF. The CDR3, as DNA: TGTGCCAGCAGTGAAGTGTACCTGGGGACAGCCGCGGGTTACGAGCAGTACTTC.

This clonotype was picked up many times. This chain uses TRBV7-2 with TRBJ2-5, with D unresolved. Trimming stripped 1 base from V and 1 base from J, with 7 bases between. The CDR3 length is 14 residues. Germline-derived CDR1 and CDR2 are SGHTA and FQGNSA. This CDR3 reads CASSLDSTQETQYF. The DNA for the CDR3 is TGTGCCAGCAGCTTAGACTCAACCCAAGAGACCCAGTACTTC.

This clonotype has at least ten counts. V usage is TRBV4-3 and J usage is TRBJ1-5, with D maybe TRBD1 (5 bases). The V and J ends lost 0 bases and 5 bases respectively, with 14 bases between them. CDR1 LGHNA and CDR2 YSLEER come from the germline V gene. The CDR3 has 16 residues. CDR3 DNA: TGCGCCAGCAGCCAAGAATGGTTGGGGGATCATCAGCCCCAGCATTTT. This gives the protein CASSQEWLGDHQPQHF.

V gene TRBV15 combines with J gene TRBJ2-3, with 10 bases identical to TRBD2. This CDR3 has 14 amino acids. The V segment lost 8 bases and the J segment 1 base; nucleotides outside the gene matches: 3. Germline-derived CDR1 and CDR2 are LNHNV and YYDKDF (reference sequence). For the CDR3, the DNA is TGTGCCACCCTAGCGGGGGCCGGCACAGATACGCAGTATTTT. It translates to CATLAGAGTDTQYF.